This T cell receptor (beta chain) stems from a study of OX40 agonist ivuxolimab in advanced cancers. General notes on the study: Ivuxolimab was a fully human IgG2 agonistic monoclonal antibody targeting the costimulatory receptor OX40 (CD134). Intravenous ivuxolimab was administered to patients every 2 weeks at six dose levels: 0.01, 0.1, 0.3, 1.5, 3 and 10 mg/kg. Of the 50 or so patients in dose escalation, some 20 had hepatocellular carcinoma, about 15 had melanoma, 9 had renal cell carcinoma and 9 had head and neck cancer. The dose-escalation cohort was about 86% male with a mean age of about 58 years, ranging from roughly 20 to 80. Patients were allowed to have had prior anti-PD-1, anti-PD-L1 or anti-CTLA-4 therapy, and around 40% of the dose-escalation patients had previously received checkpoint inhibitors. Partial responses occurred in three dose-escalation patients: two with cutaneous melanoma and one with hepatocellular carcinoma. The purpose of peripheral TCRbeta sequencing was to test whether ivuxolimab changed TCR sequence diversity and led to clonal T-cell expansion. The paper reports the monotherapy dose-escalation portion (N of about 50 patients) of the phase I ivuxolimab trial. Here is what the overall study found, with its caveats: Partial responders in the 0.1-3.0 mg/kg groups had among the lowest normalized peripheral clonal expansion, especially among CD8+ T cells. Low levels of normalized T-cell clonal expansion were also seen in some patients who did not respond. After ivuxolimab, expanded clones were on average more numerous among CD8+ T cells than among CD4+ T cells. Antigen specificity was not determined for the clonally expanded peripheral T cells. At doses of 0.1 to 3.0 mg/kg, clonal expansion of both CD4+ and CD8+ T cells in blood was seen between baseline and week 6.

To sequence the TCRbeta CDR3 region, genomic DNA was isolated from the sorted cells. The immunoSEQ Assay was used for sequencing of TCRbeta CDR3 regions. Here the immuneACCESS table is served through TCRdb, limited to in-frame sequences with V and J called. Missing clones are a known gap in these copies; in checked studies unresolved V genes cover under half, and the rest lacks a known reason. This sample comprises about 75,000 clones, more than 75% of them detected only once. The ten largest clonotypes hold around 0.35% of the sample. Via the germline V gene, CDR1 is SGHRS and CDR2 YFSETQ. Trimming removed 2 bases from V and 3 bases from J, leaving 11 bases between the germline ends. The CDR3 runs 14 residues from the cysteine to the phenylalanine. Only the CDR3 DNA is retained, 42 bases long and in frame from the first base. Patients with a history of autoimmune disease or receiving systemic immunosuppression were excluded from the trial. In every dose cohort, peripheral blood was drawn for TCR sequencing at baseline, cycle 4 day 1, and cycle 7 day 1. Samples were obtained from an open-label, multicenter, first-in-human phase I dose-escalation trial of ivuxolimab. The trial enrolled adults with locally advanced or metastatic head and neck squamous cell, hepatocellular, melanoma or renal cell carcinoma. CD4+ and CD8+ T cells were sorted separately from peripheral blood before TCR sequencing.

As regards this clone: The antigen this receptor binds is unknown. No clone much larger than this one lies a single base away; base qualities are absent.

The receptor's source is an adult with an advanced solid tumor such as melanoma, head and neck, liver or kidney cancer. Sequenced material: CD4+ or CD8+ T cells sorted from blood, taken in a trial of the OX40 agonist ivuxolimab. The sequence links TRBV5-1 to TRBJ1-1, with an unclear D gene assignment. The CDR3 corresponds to CASSFLGGDTEAFF. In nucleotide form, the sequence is TGCGCCAGCAGCTTTCTCGGCGGGGACACTGAAGCTTTCTTT.